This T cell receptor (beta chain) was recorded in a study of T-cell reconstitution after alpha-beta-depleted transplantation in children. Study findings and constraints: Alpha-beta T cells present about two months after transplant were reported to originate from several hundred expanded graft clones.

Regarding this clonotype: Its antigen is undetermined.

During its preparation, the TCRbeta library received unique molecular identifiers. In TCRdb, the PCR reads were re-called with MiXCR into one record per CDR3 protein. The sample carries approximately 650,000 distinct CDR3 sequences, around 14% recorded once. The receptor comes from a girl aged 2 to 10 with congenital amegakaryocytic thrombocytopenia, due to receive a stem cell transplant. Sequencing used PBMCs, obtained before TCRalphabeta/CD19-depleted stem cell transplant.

The DNA of the CDR3 is TGCAGTGCTGAAGCACCGGGGGTGAGCTCCTACGAGCAGTACTTC. The encoded protein is CSAEAPGVSSYEQYF. The chain couples TRBV20-1 to TRBJ2-7; maybe TRBD2 (6 bases). The germline V and J ends were trimmed by 5 bases and 0 bases, with 17 bases remaining between them. There are 15 residues in the CDR3. Germline V gene sequence: CDR1 DFQATT, CDR2 SNEGSKA (reference sequence).